This TCR beta chain comes out of a study of tumor-infiltrating lymphocytes in primary liver carcinoma. At the level of the study: Donors had hepatocellular carcinoma or combined HCC and intrahepatic cholangiocarcinoma. Study outcomes and limitations: A significantly higher top-250-clone fraction was recorded for tumors than for blood (p = 0.039).

cDNA specific to TCR beta was made from 450 to 500 ng of total RNA, with a constant-region primer employed for priming. For TCR beta, libraries were produced by three nested multiplex PCR rounds using slightly modified ARM-PCR. Each of the first two PCR rounds ran around 10 cycles with TRBV1-TRBV30 forward and C-beta reverse primers. TCRdb used MiXCR to reprocess the multiplex PCR reads, holding one entry per CDR3 protein. The sample holds approximately 320,000 distinct CDR3 sequences; approximately 54% are singletons and the top ten take 15% to 20%. The blood RNA (from unsorted whole blood) was obtained, and germline DNA was also extracted. Patients had chronic HBV infection and were treatment-naive. Collection of roughly 4 milliliters of peripheral blood took place before surgery. Germline V gene sequence: CDR1 MNHEY, CDR2 SVGAGI. Trimming removed 9 bases from V and 7 bases from J, with 21 bases in between. The CDR3 is made up of 15 amino acids.

As concerns this clonotype: What it recognizes is unknown.

This receptor was taken from a young woman with primary liver carcinoma and hepatitis B virus infection. Sequencing used peripheral blood. This chain links TRBV6-5 with TRBJ2-2; perhaps D is TRBD1 or TRBD2 (5 bases each). Here the CDR3 DNA reads TGTGCCAGTACTAACCAGCCGGGGACCAGCGGGGAGCTGTTTTTT. Translation gives CASTNQPGTSGELFF.